This paragraph covers one T cell receptor (beta chain) sequence. This specimen comes from a study of blood T cell repertoires in COVID-19. TCRdb's table, derived via immunoSEQ multiplex PCR, lists solely in-frame clones and lacks some. Here the sample spans tens of thousands of clones, approximately 90% being singletons. This receptor was identified in a man aged 50-60 years with active COVID-19. The specimen was peripheral blood.

The CDR3 DNA follows: TGTGCCAGCTCACCGCGGGGAGTCTCCTACGAGCAGTACTTC. Translation: CASSPRGVSYEQYF. The rearrangement uses TRBV18 and TRBJ2-7; TRBD2 might be the D (6 bases). Per germline, CDR1 KGHSH and CDR2 LQKENI. This CDR3 is built from 14 residues. Between the trimmed V and J ends, which lost 3 bases and 0 bases, there was a span of 9 bases.